The 16 T cell receptor beta chains in this list originate from one sample, sequenced in a study of shared clonotypes between healthy human individuals (dated by TCRdb to the early 2020s). The library was prepared using the immunoSEQ multiplex PCR assay. TCRdb re-hosts the immuneACCESS table, in-frame sequences only. Its copies lack some clones; in the studies checked, an unresolved V gene accounts for under half of them, and the cause for the rest is not known. Counted in this sample were some 1.4 million clones; roughly 96% of them appeared once. The ten biggest clones cover more than 0.9% of the sample. The sample comprised naive CD4+ T cells sorted from blood. In light of the paper, this sample's cell subset or site label describes: CD45RA+ positively selected. Receptor source: a man younger than 40 in good health.

This chain joins TRBV5-8 and TRBJ2-7; D unclear. Germline V gives CDR1 SGHTS, CDR2 YDEGEE. V lost 1 base, J lost 6 bases, and 11 bases lay in between. This CDR3 comprises 13 residues. The CDR3 DNA follows: TGTGCCAGCAGCTTGAGTAGAGAAAGCGAGCAGTACTTC. Its translation: CASSLSRESEQYF.

The V and J genes are TRBV20-1 and TRBJ2-1; D is undetermined. The CDR3 runs to 9 residues. Between the trimmed V and J ends, which lost 0 bases and 14 bases, there was a span of 5 bases. In germline, CDR1 is DFQATT, CDR2 SNEGSKA (reference sequence). The DNA for the CDR3 is TGCAGTGCTAGAGATCCAAAGTTCTTC. This sequence encodes CSARDPKFF.

The V gene is TRBV25-1, the J gene TRBJ2-1, with D perhaps TRBD1 or TRBD2 (5 bases each). The germline V gene encodes CDR1 MGHDK and CDR2 SYGVNS. This CDR3 is 14 amino acids long. Trimming took 4 bases from V and 9 from J, leaving 16 bases between them. The CDR3 coding sequence is TGTGCCAGCAGTGCCCCCTTTCGAGGGGCTGAGCAGTTCTTC. Protein: CASSAPFRGAEQFF.

This clone has just a few counts. Other nucleotide sequences in the sample specify the same CDR3. This chain links TRBV5-1 with TRBJ2-3; D not resolved. Germline V lookup: CDR1 SGHRS, CDR2 YFSETQ. With 1 base removed from V and 1 base from J, the gap between germline ends came to 1 base. This CDR3 spans 12 amino acids. CDR3 protein: CASSLRTDTQYF. CDR3 sequence (DNA): TGCGCCAGCAGCTTGCGCACAGATACGCAGTATTTT.

On this clone itself: The same CDR3 is also encoded by other DNA sequences in this sample. The chain links TRBV18 to TRBJ2-1; D is possibly TRBD1 or TRBD2 (5 bases each). V lost 0 bases to trimming and J lost 4 bases, with 13 bases between them. CDR1 is KGHSH and CDR2 is LQKENI in the germline V gene. There are 16 residues in the CDR3. The CDR3: CASSPPDSLAYNEQFF. The CDR3 DNA reads TGTGCCAGCTCACCACCAGACAGCCTAGCATACAATGAGCAGTTCTTC.

The chain recombines TRBV7-2 with TRBJ2-7; D may be TRBD1 or TRBD2 (5 bases each). The CDR3 extends over 16 amino acids. Deletions cut 0 bases from V and 4 bases from J, with 16 bases between. Per germline, CDR1 SGHTA and CDR2 FQGNSA. In DNA, the CDR3 is TGTGCCAGCAGCTTAGCCGGGGCCAACTTGATGTACGAGCAGTACTTC. Its protein is CASSLAGANLMYEQYF.

CDR3 amino acids: CASSSASGTDTQYF. The CDR3 DNA follows: TGTGCCAGTAGTAGCGCTAGCGGCACAGATACGCAGTATTTT. V and J are TRBV19 and TRBJ2-3, with D possibly being TRBD2 (6 bases). This CDR3 is built from 14 residues. The V gene's germline CDR1 is LNHDA and CDR2 SQIVND (reference sequence). V lost 4 bases and J 1 base, leaving 9 bases between the germline ends. The whole variable domain, filled in from reference TRBV19 and TRBJ2-3, reads DGGITQSPKYLFRKEGQNVTLSCEQNLNHDAMYWYRQDPGQGLRLIYYSQIVNDFQKGDIAEGYSVSREKKESFPLTVTSAQKNPTAFYLCASSSASGTDTQYFGPGTRLTVL.

The chain has TRBV12-5 and TRBJ1-1; 9 positions match TRBD1. Germline assignment: CDR1 LGHNT and CDR2 FRNRAP. The CDR3 is made up of 16 amino acids. The V gene end was trimmed by 5 bases and the J gene end by 4 bases; junction bases not matched to a gene: 11. The CDR3 DNA reads as TGTGCTAGTGGTGCGTCGCCTGGACAGGGGCCCACTGAAGCTTTCTTT. It encodes CASGASPGQGPTEAFF.

The gene calls are TRBV18 and TRBJ2-4; D is perhaps TRBD2 (6 bases). This CDR3 has 17 amino acids. With 4 bases removed from V and 5 bases from J, the gap between germline ends came to 21 bases. Germline CDR1 KGHSH, CDR2 LQKENI. CDR3 region: CASSQVPSSGSQNIQYF. The CDR3 DNA sequence: TGTGCCAGCTCACAAGTACCCAGTAGCGGATCGCAAAACATTCAGTACTTC.

This clone has a handful of counts. This chain joins TRBV10-3 and TRBJ2-3; TRBD1 aligns across 8 bases. Germline V gives CDR1 ENHRY, CDR2 SYGVKD. CDR3 size: 13 residues. Unmatched junction bases numbered 3, after V lost 9 bases and J lost 1 base. The chain's CDR3 is CAIQGGGTDTQYF. The CDR3 DNA is TGTGCCATACAGGGGGGCGGCACAGATACGCAGTATTTT.

The V gene is TRBV5-4, the J gene TRBJ2-5, with 14 bases lining up with TRBD2. Germline V lookup: CDR1 SGHNT, CDR2 YYREEE (reference sequence). With 4 bases clipped from V and 4 bases from J, the junction kept 3 bases outside the gene matches. The CDR3 is 15 residues long. The CDR3 DNA reads TGTGCCAGCAGCCGAGGGACTAGCGGGAGAGAGACCCAGTACTTC. Protein product: CASSRGTSGRETQYF.

The gene calls are TRBV7-8 and TRBJ1-1; the D gene is possibly TRBD1 (6 bases). The CDR3 runs to 15 residues. The V gene's germline CDR1 is SGHVS and CDR2 FQNEAQ. V was trimmed by 5 bases and J by 1 base, leaving 14 bases between them. Here the CDR3 DNA reads TGTGCCAGCAGCCCCGCCGGACAGCCGAACACTGAAGCTTTCTTT. Its translation: CASSPAGQPNTEAFF. The whole variable domain, remainder taken from reference TRBV7-8 and TRBJ1-1, is GAGVSQSPRYKVAKRGQDVALRCDPISGHVSLFWYQQALGQGPEFLTYFQNEAQLDKSGLPSDRFFAERPEGSVSTLKIQRTQQEDSAVYLCASSPAGQPNTEAFFGQGTRLTVV.

The gene calls are TRBV6-4 and TRBJ1-2, with D possibly being TRBD1 (6 bases). The CDR3 has 14 amino acids. V lost 6 bases to trimming and J lost 0 bases, with 11 bases between them. Germline loops: CDR1 MRHNA, CDR2 SNTAGT. This chain's CDR3 is CASRGGPTNYGYTF. The CDR3 DNA reads as TGTGCCAGCAGGGGGGGGCCTACTAACTATGGCTACACCTTC.

The rearrangement links TRBV5-5 to TRBJ1-2, with TRBD1 identical over 9 bases. This CDR3 is 18 amino acids long. The V gene end was trimmed by 4 bases and the J gene end by 1 base; junction bases not matched to a gene: 14. CDR1 SGHKS and CDR2 YYEKEE come from the germline V gene (reference sequence). CDR3: CASSLFPGTGLINYGYTF. For the CDR3, the DNA is TGTGCCAGCAGCCTGTTCCCCGGGACAGGGCTTATTAACTATGGCTACACCTTC.

The J gene is TRBJ2-3, the V gene TRBV18; D is unresolved. Germline assignment: CDR1 KGHSH and CDR2 LQKENI. The CDR3 runs to 13 residues. V lost 4 bases, J lost 2 bases, and 7 bases lay in between. The CDR3 loop reads CASSLLATDTQYF. CDR3 in DNA: TGTGCCAGCTCACTTCTGGCCACAGATACGCAGTATTTT.

The chain recombines TRBV28 with TRBJ2-5, with D perhaps assigned TRBD1 or TRBD2 (5 bases each). Germline-derived CDR1 and CDR2 are MDHEN and SYDVKM. V dropped 6 bases and J dropped 2 bases, with 13 bases sitting between them. The CDR3 contains 14 residues. The CDR3, as DNA: TGTGCCAGCAGCCGAGGGGTAGTACAAGAGACCCAGTACTTC. Its translation: CASSRGVVQETQYF.